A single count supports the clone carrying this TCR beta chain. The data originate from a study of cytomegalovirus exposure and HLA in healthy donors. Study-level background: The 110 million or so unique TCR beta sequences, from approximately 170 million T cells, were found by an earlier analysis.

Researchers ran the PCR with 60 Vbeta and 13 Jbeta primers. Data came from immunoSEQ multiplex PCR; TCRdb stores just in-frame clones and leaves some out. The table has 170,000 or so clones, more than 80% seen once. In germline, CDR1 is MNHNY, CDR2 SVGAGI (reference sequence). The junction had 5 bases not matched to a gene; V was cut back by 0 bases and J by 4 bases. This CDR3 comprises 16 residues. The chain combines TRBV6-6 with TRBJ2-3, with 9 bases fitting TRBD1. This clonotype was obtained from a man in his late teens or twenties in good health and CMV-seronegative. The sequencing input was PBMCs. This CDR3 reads CASSYSNRGRADTQYF. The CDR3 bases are TGTGCCAGCAGTTACTCAAACAGGGGGCGGGCAGATACGCAGTATTTT.